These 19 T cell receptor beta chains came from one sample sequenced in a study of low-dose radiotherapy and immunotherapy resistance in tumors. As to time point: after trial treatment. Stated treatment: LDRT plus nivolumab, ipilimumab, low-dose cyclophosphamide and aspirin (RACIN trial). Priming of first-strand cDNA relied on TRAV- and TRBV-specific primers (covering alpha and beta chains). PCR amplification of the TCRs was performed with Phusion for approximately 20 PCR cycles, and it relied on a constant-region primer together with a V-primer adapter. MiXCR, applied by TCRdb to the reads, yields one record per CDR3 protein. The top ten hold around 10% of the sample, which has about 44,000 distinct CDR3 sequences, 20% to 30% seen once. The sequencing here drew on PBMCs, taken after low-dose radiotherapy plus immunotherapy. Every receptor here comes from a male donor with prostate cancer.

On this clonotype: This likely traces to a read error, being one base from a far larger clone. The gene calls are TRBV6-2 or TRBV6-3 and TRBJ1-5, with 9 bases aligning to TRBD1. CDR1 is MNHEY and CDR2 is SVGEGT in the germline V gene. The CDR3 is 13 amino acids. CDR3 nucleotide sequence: TGTGCCAGCAGTGAACAGGGGGCTCAGCCCCAGCATTTC. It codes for CASSEQGAQPQHF.

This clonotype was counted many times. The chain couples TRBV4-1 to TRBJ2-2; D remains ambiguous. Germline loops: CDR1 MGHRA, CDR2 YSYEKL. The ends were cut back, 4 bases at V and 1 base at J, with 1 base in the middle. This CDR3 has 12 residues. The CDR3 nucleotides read TGCGCCAGCAGCCGGAACACCGGGGAGCTGTTTTTT. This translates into CASSRNTGELFF.

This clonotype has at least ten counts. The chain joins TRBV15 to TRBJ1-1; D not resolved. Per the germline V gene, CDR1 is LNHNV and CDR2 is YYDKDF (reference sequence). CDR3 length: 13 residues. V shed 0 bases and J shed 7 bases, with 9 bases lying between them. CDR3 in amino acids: CATSRDPAGEAFF. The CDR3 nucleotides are TGTGCCACCAGCAGAGATCCAGCGGGTGAAGCTTTCTTT.

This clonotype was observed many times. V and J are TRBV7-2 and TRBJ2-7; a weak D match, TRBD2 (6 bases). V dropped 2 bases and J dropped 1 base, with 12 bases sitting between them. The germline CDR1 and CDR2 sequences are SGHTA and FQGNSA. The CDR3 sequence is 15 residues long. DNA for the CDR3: TGTGCCAGCAGCTTAAGGGCTAGCGAATCCTACGAGCAGTACTTC. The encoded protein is CASSLRASESYEQYF.

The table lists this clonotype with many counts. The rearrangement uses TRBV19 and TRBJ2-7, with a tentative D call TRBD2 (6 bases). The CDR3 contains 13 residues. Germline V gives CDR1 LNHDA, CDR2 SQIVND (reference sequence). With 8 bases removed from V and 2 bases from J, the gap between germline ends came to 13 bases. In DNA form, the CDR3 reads TGTGCCAGTGCATCGGGACTTGCCTACGAGCAGTACTTC. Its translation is CASASGLAYEQYF. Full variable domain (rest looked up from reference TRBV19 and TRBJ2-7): DGGITQSPKYLFRKEGQNVTLSCEQNLNHDAMYWYRQDPGQGLRLIYYSQIVNDFQKGDIAEGYSVSREKKESFPLTVTSAQKNPTAFYLCASASGLAYEQYFGPGTRLTVT.

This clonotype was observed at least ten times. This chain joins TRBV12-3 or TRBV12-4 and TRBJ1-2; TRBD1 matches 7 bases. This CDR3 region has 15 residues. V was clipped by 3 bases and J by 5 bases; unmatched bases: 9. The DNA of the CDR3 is TGTGCCAGCAGTTTGGAGTGGAGGGGGCCTTATGGCTACACCTTC. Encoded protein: CASSLEWRGPYGYTF.

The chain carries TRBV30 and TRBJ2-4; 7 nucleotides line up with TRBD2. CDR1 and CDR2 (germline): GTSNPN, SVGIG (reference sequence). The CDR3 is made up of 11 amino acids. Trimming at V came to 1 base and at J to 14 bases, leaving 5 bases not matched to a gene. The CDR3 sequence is CAWSGAAGEYF. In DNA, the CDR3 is TGTGCCTGGAGTGGCGCGGCGGGGGAGTACTTC.

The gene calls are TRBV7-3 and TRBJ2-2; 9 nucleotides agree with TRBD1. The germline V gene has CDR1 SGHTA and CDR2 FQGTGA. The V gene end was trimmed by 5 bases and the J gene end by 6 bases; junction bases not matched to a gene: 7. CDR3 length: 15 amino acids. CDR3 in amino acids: CASSPGTGYPGELFF. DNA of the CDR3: TGTGCCAGCAGCCCCGGGACAGGGTATCCCGGGGAGCTGTTTTTT. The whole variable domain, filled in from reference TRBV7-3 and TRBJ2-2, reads GAGVSQTPSNKVTEKGKYVELRCDPISGHTALYWYRQSLGQGPEFLIYFQGTGAADDSGLPNDRFFAVRPEGSVSTLKIQRTERGDSAVYLCASSPGTGYPGELFFGEGSRLTVL.

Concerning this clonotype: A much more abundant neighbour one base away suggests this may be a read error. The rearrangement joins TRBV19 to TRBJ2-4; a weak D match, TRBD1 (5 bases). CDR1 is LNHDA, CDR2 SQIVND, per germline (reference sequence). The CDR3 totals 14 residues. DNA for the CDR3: TGTACCAGTAGTCCTAGGGGATTCAAAAACATTCAGTACTTC. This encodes CTSSPRGFKNIQYF. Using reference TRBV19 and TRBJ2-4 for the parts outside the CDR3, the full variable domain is DGGITQSPKYLFRKEGQNVTLSCEQNLNHDAMYWYRQDPGQGLRLIYYSQIVNDFQKGDIAEGYSVSREKKESFPLTVTSAQKNPTAFYLCTSSPRGFKNIQYFGAGTRLSVL.

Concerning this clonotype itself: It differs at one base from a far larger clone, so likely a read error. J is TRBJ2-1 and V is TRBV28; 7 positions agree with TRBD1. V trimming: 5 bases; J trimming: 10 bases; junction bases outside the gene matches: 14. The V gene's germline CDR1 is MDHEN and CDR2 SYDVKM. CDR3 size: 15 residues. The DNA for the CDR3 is TGTGCCAGCAGTGGCCGAGGACAGGCCGACTACGAGCAGTTCTTC. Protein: CASSGRGQADYEQFF.

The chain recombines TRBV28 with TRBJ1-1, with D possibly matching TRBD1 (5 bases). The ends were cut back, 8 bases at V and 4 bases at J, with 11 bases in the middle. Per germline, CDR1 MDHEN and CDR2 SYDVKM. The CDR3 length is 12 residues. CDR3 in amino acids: CASRREGTEAFF. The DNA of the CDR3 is TGTGCCAGCCGCAGGGAGGGCACTGAAGCTTTCTTT.

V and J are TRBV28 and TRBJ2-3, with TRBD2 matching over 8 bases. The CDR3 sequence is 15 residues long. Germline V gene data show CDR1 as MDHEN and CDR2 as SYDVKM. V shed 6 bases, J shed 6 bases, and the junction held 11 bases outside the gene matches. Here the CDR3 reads CASSPPSGSLDTQYF. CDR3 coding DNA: TGTGCCAGCAGCCCCCCAAGCGGGAGTTTGGATACGCAGTATTTT.

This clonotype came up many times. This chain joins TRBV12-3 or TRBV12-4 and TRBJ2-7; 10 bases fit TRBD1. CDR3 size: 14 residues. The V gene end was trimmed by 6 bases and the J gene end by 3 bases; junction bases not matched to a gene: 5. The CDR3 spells CASRWTGGNYEQYF. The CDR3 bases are TGTGCCAGCAGGTGGACAGGGGGAAACTACGAGCAGTACTTC.

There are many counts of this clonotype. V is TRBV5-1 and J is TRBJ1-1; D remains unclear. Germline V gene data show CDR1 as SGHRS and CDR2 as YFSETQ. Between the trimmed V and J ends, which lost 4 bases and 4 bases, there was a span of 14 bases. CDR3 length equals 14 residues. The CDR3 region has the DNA TGCGCCAGCAGCCAAGGGCAGGAAGGCACTGAAGCTTTCTTT. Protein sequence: CASSQGQEGTEAFF.

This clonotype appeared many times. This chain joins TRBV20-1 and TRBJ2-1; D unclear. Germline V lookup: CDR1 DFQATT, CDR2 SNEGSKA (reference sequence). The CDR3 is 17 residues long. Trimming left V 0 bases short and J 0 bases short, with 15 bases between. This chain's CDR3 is CSARDLPTPSSYNEQFF. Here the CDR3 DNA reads TGCAGTGCTAGAGATCTTCCCACTCCGAGCTCCTACAATGAGCAGTTCTTC.

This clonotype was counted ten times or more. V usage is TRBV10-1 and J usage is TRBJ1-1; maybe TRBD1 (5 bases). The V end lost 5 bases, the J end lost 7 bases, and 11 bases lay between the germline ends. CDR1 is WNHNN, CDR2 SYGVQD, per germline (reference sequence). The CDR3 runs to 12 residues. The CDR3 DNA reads TGCGCCAGCAGTAGCCGGGACGGTGAAGCTTTCTTT. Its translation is CASSSRDGEAFF.

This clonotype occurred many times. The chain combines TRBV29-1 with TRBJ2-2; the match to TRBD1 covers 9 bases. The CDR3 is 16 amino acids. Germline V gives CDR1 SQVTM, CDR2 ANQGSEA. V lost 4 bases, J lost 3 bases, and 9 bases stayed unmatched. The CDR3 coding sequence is TGCAGCGTTGCCATCCCGGACAGGGGCGACACCGGGGAGCTGTTTTTT. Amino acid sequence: CSVAIPDRGDTGELFF.

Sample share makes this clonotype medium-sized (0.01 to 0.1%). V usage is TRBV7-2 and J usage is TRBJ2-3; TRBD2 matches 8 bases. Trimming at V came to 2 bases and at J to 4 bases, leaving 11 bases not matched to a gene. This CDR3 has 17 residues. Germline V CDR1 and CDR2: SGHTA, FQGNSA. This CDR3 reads CASSLMVGGGLPDTQYF. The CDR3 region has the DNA TGTGCCAGCAGCTTAATGGTCGGGGGGGGGCTCCCAGATACGCAGTATTTT.

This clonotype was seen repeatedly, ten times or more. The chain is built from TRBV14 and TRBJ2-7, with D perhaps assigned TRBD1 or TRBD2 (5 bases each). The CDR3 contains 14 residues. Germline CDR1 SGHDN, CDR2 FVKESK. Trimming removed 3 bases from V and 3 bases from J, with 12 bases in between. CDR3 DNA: TGTGCCAGCAGCCATCCGGGACGGAGCTACGAGCAGTACTTC. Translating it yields CASSHPGRSYEQYF. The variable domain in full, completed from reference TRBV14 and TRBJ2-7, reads EAGVTQFPSHSVIEKGQTVTLRCDPISGHDNLYWYRRVMGKEIKFLLHFVKESKQDESGMPNNRFLAERTGGTYSTLKVQPAELEDSGVYFCASSHPGRSYEQYFGPGTRLTVT.